Presented here are 28 T cell receptor beta chains from one specimen sequenced in a study of blood T cell repertoires in COVID-19. Here immunoSEQ multiplex PCR was the method, and the copy in TCRdb shows in-frame clones only, minus some. The sample has about 230,000 clones, about 87% seen once; the top ten hold approximately 2.3%. The sequenced material came from PBMCs or T cells enriched from blood (not recorded which). The receptors derive from a woman aged 40 to 49 with acute COVID-19.

This chain uses TRBV7-9 with TRBJ1-5; D perhaps matches TRBD1 (5 bases). This CDR3 region has 13 residues. Trimming left V 1 base short and J 5 bases short, with 6 bases between. The V gene's germline CDR1 is SEHNR and CDR2 FQNEAQ (reference sequence). CDR3 in amino acids: CASSLETDQPQHF. In DNA, the CDR3 is TGTGCCAGCAGCTTAGAGACAGATCAGCCCCAGCATTTT. The entire variable domain, with the rest obtained from reference TRBV7-9 and TRBJ1-5, is as follows: DTGVSQNPRHKITKRGQNVTFRCDPISEHNRLYWYRQTLGQGPEFLTYFQNEAQLEKSRLLSDRFSAERPKGSFSTLEIQRTEQGDSAMYLCASSLETDQPQHFGDGTRLSIL.

This clone has only a few counts. V usage is TRBV5-4 and J usage is TRBJ1-2, with D hard to call. The germline V gene has CDR1 SGHNT and CDR2 YYREEE (reference sequence). The V gene lost 6 bases and the J gene lost 0 bases, with 18 bases spanning the gap. The CDR3 is made up of 16 amino acids. Written as DNA, the CDR3 is TGTGCCAGCACCTCTAGCGGACTCGGAGCTAACTATGGCTACACCTTC. This encodes CASTSSGLGANYGYTF.

This chain connects TRBV11-2 to TRBJ1-1; no definite D call. Trimming removed 5 bases from V and 2 bases from J, with 9 bases in between. The CDR3 has 13 amino acids. The germline gives CDR1 SGHAT, CDR2 FQNNGV. As DNA, the CDR3 is TGTGCCAGCAGCAGGCAACTAAACACTGAAGCTTTCTTT. Its protein product is CASSRQLNTEAFF.

The chain combines TRBV7-6 with TRBJ2-3; 9 positions agree with TRBD2. V dropped 1 base and J dropped 10; count of bases not matched to a gene: 12. This CDR3 region has 16 residues. Germline CDR1 reads SGHVS; CDR2 reads FNYEAQ. In DNA, the CDR3 is TGTGCCAGCAGCTTAGACTCGGCGGGAGGGGCCCTTCCGCAGTATTTT. Translated, it gives CASSLDSAGGALPQYF. Using reference TRBV7-6 and TRBJ2-3 for the parts outside the CDR3, the full variable domain is GAGVSQSPRYKVTKRGQDVALRCDPISGHVSLYWYRQALGQGPEFLTYFNYEAQQDKSGLPNDRFSAERPEGSISTLTIQRTEQRDSAMYRCASSLDSAGGALPQYFGPGTRLTVL.

The chain is built from TRBV25-1 and TRBJ1-2; no definite D call. Germline lookup yields CDR1 MGHDK and CDR2 SYGVNS. This CDR3 comprises 13 residues. The CDR3 here is CPIFPREGYGYTF. The CDR3 coding sequence is TGTCCAATCTTTCCGAGGGAGGGATATGGCTACACCTTC.

The V and J genes are TRBV6-5 and TRBJ1-1; the match to TRBD1 covers 10 bases. The length of the CDR3 is 14 residues. The V gene's germline CDR1 is MNHEY and CDR2 SVGAGI. The V and J ends lost 6 bases and 4 bases, in that order; junction bases with no gene match: 5. The CDR3 spells CASSHGQGGTEAFF. The CDR3 region has the DNA TGTGCCAGCAGCCACGGACAGGGGGGCACTGAAGCTTTCTTT.

The chain carries TRBV4-1 and TRBJ1-5; D is perhaps TRBD1 (6 bases). The CDR3 is made up of 17 amino acids. V lost 2 bases and J 7 bases, leaving 21 bases between the germline ends. Per the germline V gene, CDR1 is MGHRA and CDR2 is YSYEKL. Written as DNA, the CDR3 is TGCGCCAGCAGCCAAATGGCCGGAGCAGGGCAGGGGCAGCCCCAGCATTTT. Translation: CASSQMAGAGQGQPQHF.

This chain links TRBV27 with TRBJ1-6, with D perhaps TRBD1 (5 bases). There are 16 residues in the CDR3. The germline CDR1 and CDR2 sequences are MNHEY and SMNVEV (reference sequence). Trimming removed 0 bases from V and 11 bases from J, with 17 bases in between. This CDR3 is CASSLSLNAGGTPLHF. The DNA of the CDR3 is TGTGCCAGCAGTTTATCGCTCAATGCCGGGGGAACACCCCTCCACTTT.

This chain connects TRBV6-4 to TRBJ2-3, with 8 bases that match TRBD2. This CDR3 is 15 amino acids long. The J segment lost 4 bases and the V segment lost 5 bases, leaving 8 bases of the junction unmatched. In germline, CDR1 is MRHNA, CDR2 SNTAGT. CDR3 nucleotides: TGTGCCAGCAGTCCTCTGGCGGGGGGACCAGATACGCAGTATTTT. As protein: CASSPLAGGPDTQYF.

This chain links TRBV21-1 with TRBJ1-1. TRBV21-1 is a known pseudogene. The CDR3 is 14 amino acids. CDR3 loop: CASSKGRPNTEAFF. CDR3 bases: TGTGCCAGCAGCAAAGGGCGGCCGAACACTGAAGCTTTCTTT.

This clone was recorded once. The J gene is TRBJ2-3, the V gene TRBV11-2; D ambiguous. Trimming stripped 0 bases from V and 3 bases from J, with 16 bases between. Germline assignment: CDR1 SGHAT and CDR2 FQNNGV. The CDR3 contains 17 residues. The CDR3 is CASSLDPGLARTDTQYF. The CDR3 DNA reads as TGTGCCAGCAGCTTAGATCCGGGTCTCGCGCGGACAGATACGCAGTATTTT. The whole variable domain, filled in from reference TRBV11-2 and TRBJ2-3, reads EAGVAQSPRYKIIEKRQSVAFWCNPISGHATLYWYQQILGQGPKLLIQFQNNGVVDDSQLPKDRFSAERLKGVDSTLKIQPAKLEDSAVYLCASSLDPGLARTDTQYFGPGTRLTVL.

This chain uses TRBV10-3 with TRBJ1-4; 7 nucleotides match TRBD1. The CDR3 runs to 13 residues. Trimming took 7 bases from V and 8 from J; bases not matched to a gene: 7. From germline, CDR1 is ENHRY and CDR2 SYGVKD. This CDR3 reads CAIKATGEEKLFF. The CDR3 DNA follows: TGTGCCATCAAGGCCACAGGGGAGGAAAAACTGTTTTTT.

The rearrangement uses TRBV11-2 and TRBJ2-7, with 8 bases identical to TRBD2. The CDR3 is made up of 17 amino acids. V lost 1 base, J lost 0 bases, and 8 bases stayed unmatched. CDR1 and CDR2 from the germline V gene are SGHAT and FQNNGV. This CDR3 reads CASSLATGGVSSYEQYF. The CDR3 DNA sequence: TGTGCCAGCAGCTTAGCAACGGGAGGGGTGAGCTCCTACGAGCAGTACTTC.

The J gene is TRBJ1-2, the V gene TRBV12-3 or TRBV12-4; maybe TRBD1 (5 bases). CDR3 length equals 13 residues. Trimming removed 6 bases at V and 7 bases at J, with 15 bases between. CDR3 coding DNA: TGTGCCAGCAGACTTCAGCAGGGACTTGGCTACACCTTC. Protein: CASRLQQGLGYTF.

J is TRBJ1-2 and V is TRBV28; D is possibly TRBD1 (6 bases). The CDR3 runs 11 residues. V was cut by 8 bases and J by 2 bases, with 6 bases left in between. The germline V gene has CDR1 MDHEN and CDR2 SYDVKM. In DNA form, the CDR3 reads TGTGCCAGCCAGGGGAACTATGGCTACACCTTC. Translating it yields CASQGNYGYTF.

The CDR3 DNA is TGTGCCAGCAGTCCCCCGAGGCTCCCCACTGAAGCTTTCTTT. It encodes CASSPPRLPTEAFF. The chain joins TRBV11-2 to TRBJ1-1; no clear D gene. V was pared by 6 bases and J by 4 bases, with 15 bases between. CDR1 is SGHAT and CDR2 is FQNNGV in the germline V gene. This CDR3 region has 14 residues. The complete variable domain, with remaining parts taken from reference TRBV11-2 and TRBJ1-1, reads EAGVAQSPRYKIIEKRQSVAFWCNPISGHATLYWYQQILGQGPKLLIQFQNNGVVDDSQLPKDRFSAERLKGVDSTLKIQPAKLEDSAVYLCASSPPRLPTEAFFGQGTRLTVV.

In this sample, this clone turned up once. The rearrangement uses TRBV6-6 and TRBJ1-5; 9 bases fit TRBD1. This CDR3 is 15 amino acids long. Germline trimming cut 8 bases from V and 1 base from J; bases unmatched to any gene: 6. Looked up from germline, CDR1 is MNHNY and CDR2 is SVGAGI (reference sequence). The CDR3 DNA reads TGTGCCAGCGGCCCCGGGACAGGGAGCAATCAGCCCCAGCATTTT. This sequence encodes CASGPGTGSNQPQHF.

V is TRBV5-4 and J is TRBJ2-3; D is unclear. This CDR3 has 13 residues. Germline assignment: CDR1 SGHNT and CDR2 YYREEE (reference sequence). Trimming cost V 2 bases and J 1 base, with 5 bases left between them. The CDR3 sequence: CASSFIGTDTQYF. The CDR3 DNA reads TGTGCCAGCAGCTTCATAGGCACAGATACGCAGTATTTT.

J is TRBJ1-2 and V is TRBV5-8; D perhaps matches TRBD1 (5 bases). Germline CDR1 reads SGHTS; CDR2 reads YDEGEE. V lost 1 base to trimming and J lost 0 bases, with 10 bases between them. CDR3 length equals 15 residues. As DNA, the CDR3 is TGTGCCAGCAGCTTGAGCGGGACTCCTAACTATGGCTACACCTTC. It yields the protein CASSLSGTPNYGYTF.

This clone appeared a few times. This chain uses TRBV6-5 with TRBJ2-1, with 10 bases matching TRBD1. V was clipped by 6 bases and J by 7 bases; unmatched bases: 6. CDR3 size: 14 residues. The germline V gene encodes CDR1 MNHEY and CDR2 SVGAGI. The chain's CDR3 is CASSRQGAINEQFF. CDR3 nucleotide sequence: TGTGCCAGCAGCAGACAGGGGGCGATTAATGAGCAGTTCTTC.

The genes are TRBV11-2 and TRBJ1-4, with no clear D. The germline V gene has CDR1 SGHAT and CDR2 FQNNGV. With 0 bases removed from V and 3 bases from J, the gap between germline ends came to 8 bases. This CDR3 has 15 residues. In DNA form, the CDR3 reads TGTGCCAGCAGCTTAGATTTCCTCCCTAATGAAAAACTGTTTTTT. It translates to CASSLDFLPNEKLFF.

The gene calls are TRBV2 and TRBJ2-5, with 11 bases fitting TRBD2. Germline CDR1 and CDR2: SNHLY and FYNNEI. CDR3 length: 16 residues. Trimming took 0 bases from V and 5 from J; bases not matched to a gene: 5. As DNA, the CDR3 is TGTGCCAGCAGTGAAGCGCTAGCGGGGGGATACGAGACCCAGTACTTC. This translates into CASSEALAGGYETQYF.

This clone appeared once. The rearrangement joins TRBV7-8 to TRBJ1-1, with 7 bases matching TRBD1. Germline-derived CDR1 and CDR2 are SGHVS and FQNEAQ. The junction had 9 bases not matched to a gene; V was cut back by 5 bases and J by 6 bases. The CDR3 covers 14 residues. The CDR3 DNA reads TGTGCCAGCAGCCCGACAGGGAAAGTCCCTGAAGCTTTCTTT. Protein: CASSPTGKVPEAFF.

The chain recombines TRBV19 with TRBJ1-1, with D maybe TRBD1 (5 bases). Per germline, CDR1 LNHDA and CDR2 SQIVND (reference sequence). Trimming took off 4 bases at V and 0 bases at J, with 12 bases between the two ends. CDR3 length: 15 amino acids. The CDR3 DNA is TGTGCCAGTAGTAAGGGGATTGGAATGAACACTGAAGCTTTCTTT. Residues: CASSKGIGMNTEAFF.

The chain uses TRBV15 and TRBJ2-6; 9 bases align to TRBD1. Germline CDR1 reads LNHNV; CDR2 reads YYDKDF (reference sequence). V lost 9 bases, J lost 0 bases, and 6 bases stayed unmatched. The CDR3 totals 16 residues. Here the CDR3 reads CATTGQGLSGANVLTF. The CDR3 DNA sequence: TGTGCCACAACGGGACAGGGTCTCTCTGGGGCCAACGTCCTGACTTTC.

The chain carries TRBV11-2 and TRBJ1-2; 8 bases map to TRBD1. The CDR3 sequence is 15 residues long. V shed 5 bases and J 7 bases; nucleotides not matched to a gene: 12. CDR1 and CDR2 from the germline V gene are SGHAT and FQNNGV. The CDR3 bases are TGTGCCAGCAGCAAGAGCAGGGGGCGTATGGGTGGCTACACCTTC. Its translation is CASSKSRGRMGGYTF.

The chain recombines TRBV5-1 with TRBJ1-2; possibly TRBD1 for D (6 bases). Looked up from germline, CDR1 is SGHRS and CDR2 is YFSETQ. The CDR3 length is 13 residues. V dropped 2 bases and J dropped 6 bases, with 11 bases sitting between them. For the CDR3, the DNA is TGCGCCAGCAGCTTAGGGACATCAGATGGCTACACCTTC. Residues: CASSLGTSDGYTF.

The V call is TRBV19, the J call TRBJ2-5; 8 bases fit TRBD2. The CDR3 has 16 amino acids. CDR1 is LNHDA and CDR2 is SQIVND in the germline V gene (reference sequence). Trimming at V came to 4 bases and at J to 0 bases, leaving 7 bases not matched to a gene. CDR3 coding DNA: TGTGCCAGTAGTACGGAGGGACTAGAATACCAAGAGACCCAGTACTTC. This translates into CASSTEGLEYQETQYF.